This is a list of T cell receptor beta chains from one sample in a study of T cell responses to AZD1222 COVID-19 vaccine. Here immunoSEQ multiplex PCR was the method, and the copy in TCRdb shows in-frame clones only, minus some. The repertoire consists of 190,000 or so clones, with 93% occurring once and the leading ten covering around 1%. Sequenced here: peripheral blood, sampled 28 days after the second AZD1222 dose. The receptors derive from an adult who received the AZD1222 COVID-19 vaccine. CDR3s include the opening cysteine and the closing phenylalanine or tryptophan. Fields, in order: V gene, D gene, J gene, CDR3 length, clone size, CDR3 protein, CDR3 DNA. The D gene is left open where the match is weak. Expanded clones are given a class, and other clones once, few, many or no size at all.

TRBV2	TRBD2	TRBJ2-1	15	once	CASSGGRGGYNEQFF	TGTGCCAGCAGTGGTGGACGGGGGGGATACAATGAGCAGTTCTTC
TRBV14	.	TRBJ2-5	14	.	CASSPATFRETQYF	TGTGCCAGCAGCCCGGCGACATTCCGGGAGACCCAGTACTTC
TRBV7-9	.	TRBJ1-2	14	.	CASSLVADYYGYTF	TGTGCCAGCAGCTTAGTCGCAGACTACTATGGCTACACCTTC
TRBV28	.	TRBJ1-5	14	.	CASTIGGSDQPQHF	TGTGCCAGCACCATTGGAGGGTCGGATCAGCCCCAGCATTTT
TRBV7-9	.	TRBJ2-3	16	.	CASSLPASRGGDTQYF	TGTGCCAGCAGCTTACCCGCGTCCCGAGGGGGAGATACGCAGTATTTT
TRBV30	.	TRBJ1-1	13	.	CAWSTQGNTEAFF	TGTGCCTGGAGTACCCAGGGGAACACTGAAGCTTTCTTT
TRBV19	.	TRBJ2-2	16	.	CASSHRVMSNTGELFF	TGTGCCAGTAGTCACAGGGTGATGTCGAACACCGGGGAGCTGTTTTTT
TRBV18	TRBD2	TRBJ2-3	18	.	CASSPRLAGGQNTDTQYF	TGTGCCAGCTCCCCAAGACTAGCGGGGGGCCAAAACACAGATACGCAGTATTTT
TRBV9	TRBD2	TRBJ2-5	15	.	CASSAYGGGSETQYF	TGTGCCAGCAGCGCCTATGGCGGGGGGTCAGAGACCCAGTACTTC
TRBV28	.	TRBJ1-5	15	.	CASTPGGTSNQPQHF	TGTGCCAGCACCCCGGGAGGTACGAGCAATCAGCCCCAGCATTTT
TRBV4-1	TRBD1	TRBJ1-2	15	.	CASSHPPGGHYGYTF	TGCGCCAGCAGCCACCCCCCAGGGGGCCACTATGGCTACACCTTC
TRBV5-4	.	TRBJ1-6	14	once	CASSSDMYNSPLHF	TGTGCCAGCAGCTCGGACATGTATAATTCACCCCTCCACTTT
TRBV1	.	TRBJ2-2	20	.	CTSSQPRGTSGPANTGELFF	TGCACCAGCAGCCAACCCCGGGGGACTAGCGGGCCGGCGAACACCGGGGAGCTGTTTTTT
TRBV5-1	.	TRBJ2-1	15	once	CASSFRSGSYNEQFF	TGCGCCAGTAGCTTTAGGTCAGGGTCCTACAATGAGCAGTTCTTC
TRBV19	TRBD1	TRBJ2-5	16	once	CASSSLSGTGWETQYF	TGTGCCAGTAGTTCCCTTTCCGGGACAGGGTGGGAGACCCAGTACTTC
TRBV9	TRBD2	TRBJ2-3	18	.	CASSVTARSGGATDTQYF	TGTGCCAGCAGCGTAACCGCTCGTAGCGGGGGGGCTACAGATACGCAGTATTTT
TRBV5-1	.	TRBJ2-2	15	.	CASSLRQGFTGELFF	TGCGCCAGCAGCTTGAGGCAGGGTTTTACCGGGGAGCTGTTTTTT
TRBV5-1	TRBD1	TRBJ2-2	16	.	CASSLDATGVTGELFF	TGCGCCAGCAGCTTGGATGCGACAGGGGTGACCGGGGAGCTGTTTTTT
TRBV9	.	TRBJ2-3	14	.	CASSVRGTTDTQYF	TGTGCCAGCAGCGTGCGGGGAACCACAGATACGCAGTATTTT
TRBV19	TRBD1	TRBJ1-2	16	.	CASTPYGTGGVYGYTF	TGTGCCAGTACCCCATACGGGACAGGGGGCGTCTATGGCTACACCTTC
TRBV6-5	.	TRBJ1-2	13	.	CASSYAKGFGYTF	TGTGCCAGCAGTTACGCGAAGGGTTTTGGCTACACCTTC
TRBV27	.	TRBJ1-4	15	.	CASSLFSPLNEKLFF	TGTGCCAGCAGTTTATTTAGCCCCCTTAATGAAAAACTGTTTTTT
TRBV4-1	.	TRBJ1-2	15	.	CASSQVGQGGYGYTF	TGCGCCAGCAGCCAAGTCGGCCAGGGTGGGTATGGCTACACCTTC
TRBV5-1	.	TRBJ2-1	12	.	CASSLDYNEQFF	TGCGCCAGCAGCTTGGACTACAATGAGCAGTTCTTC
TRBV18	TRBD1	TRBJ1-2	15	.	CASSPPPGTDYGYTF	TGTGCCAGCTCACCTCCCCCCGGGACAGATTATGGCTACACCTTC
TRBV30	TRBD2	TRBJ2-7	10	.	CAGGEYEQYF	TGTGCCGGGGGGGAGTACGAGCAGTACTTC
TRBV6-2/TRBV6-3	.	TRBJ2-7	15	.	CASSYYSRSSYEQYF	TGTGCCAGCAGTTACTACAGTCGAAGCTCCTACGAGCAGTACTTC
TRBV19	.	TRBJ2-3	15	.	CASSIRRRGTDTQYF	TGTGCCAGTAGTATTCGGAGGCGGGGCACAGATACGCAGTATTTT
TRBV7-9	.	TRBJ1-4	15	.	CASSSGGRGNEKLFF	TGTGCCAGCAGCTCGGGGGGACGGGGTAATGAAAAACTGTTTTTT
TRBV14	.	TRBJ1-5	12	.	CASSQLGQPQHF	TGTGCCAGCAGCCAATTAGGTCAGCCCCAGCATTTT
TRBV3-1/TRBV3-2	.	TRBJ1-1	12	.	CASSPWGDEAFF	TGTGCCAGCAGCCCCTGGGGGGACGAAGCTTTCTTT
TRBV7-2	.	TRBJ2-3	14	.	CASSFPGRADTQYF	TGTGCCAGCAGCTTCCCAGGGAGAGCAGATACGCAGTATTTT
TRBV13	.	TRBJ2-1	12	.	CASSPRYREQFF	TGTGCCAGCAGCCCCCGGTACCGTGAGCAGTTCTTC
TRBV3-1/TRBV3-2	.	TRBJ1-5	13	once	CASSPDNNQPQHF	TGTGCCAGCAGCCCAGACAACAATCAGCCCCAGCATTTT
TRBV12-3/TRBV12-4	.	TRBJ1-2	13	.	CASIRSPGGGYTF	TGTGCCAGCATTCGATCACCCGGAGGCGGCTACACCTTC
TRBV6-5	.	TRBJ1-2	16	.	CASSYRPSEPSYGYTF	TGTGCCAGCAGTTACCGCCCCTCGGAGCCTAGCTATGGCTACACCTTC
TRBV28	.	TRBJ1-1	15	.	CASGSPGTRNTEAFF	TGTGCCAGCGGATCACCCGGGACAAGGAACACTGAAGCTTTCTTT
TRBV7-2	TRBD2	TRBJ2-1	14	.	CASSPQRGVAEQFF	TGTGCCAGCAGCCCCCAGCGGGGAGTTGCTGAGCAGTTCTTC
TRBV2	.	TRBJ1-6	14	.	CASSEALRYSPLHF	TGTGCCAGCAGTGAAGCGCTTCGATATTCACCCCTCCACTTT
TRBV5-4	.	TRBJ1-5	13	.	CASSLDINQPQHF	TGTGCCAGCAGCTTGGACATCAATCAGCCCCAGCATTTT
TRBV3-1/TRBV3-2	.	TRBJ1-1	12	.	CASSQVNTEAFF	TGTGCCAGCAGCCAGGTCAACACTGAAGCTTTCTTT